A single sample gave rise to the 9 T cell receptor beta chains below, sequenced in a study of control samples from healthy donors and cancer patients. Only in-frame clones appear in the TCRdb table, and some are missing; sequencing was by immunoSEQ multiplex PCR. Here the sample spans roughly 58,000 clones, 80% to 90% being singletons. Material: PBMCs. The receptors stem from a woman aged 55-75 years with lung cancer.

Written as DNA, the CDR3 is TGTGCCAGCAGAGGCCCCCGGGACGGCCAGGGTGGCTACACCTTC. It translates to CASRGPRDGQGGYTF. The chain employs TRBV27 and TRBJ1-2; D may be TRBD1 (5 bases). This CDR3 spans 15 amino acids. Germline lookup yields CDR1 MNHEY and CDR2 SMNVEV (reference sequence). V dropped 6 bases and J dropped 7 bases, with 21 bases sitting between them.

The chain carries TRBV6-2 or TRBV6-3 and TRBJ1-1, with D possibly being TRBD1 (5 bases). V gave up 3 bases and J gave up 5 bases, with 10 bases separating them. CDR1 and CDR2 from the germline V gene are MNHEY and SVGEGT. The CDR3 loop spans 13 amino acids. As DNA, the CDR3 is TGTGCCAGCAGTTATGGCAGGGAGACTGAAGCTTTCTTT. This gives the protein CASSYGRETEAFF.

CDR3 region: CPSSAGGGGTGANEQFF. CDR3 sequence (DNA): TGTCCCAGCAGTGCGGGGGGCGGGGGCACAGGGGCGAATGAGCAGTTCTTC. The chain carries TRBV10-3 and TRBJ2-1, with a weak D call TRBD2 (8 bases). The germline gives CDR1 ENHRY, CDR2 SYGVKD. The CDR3 is 17 residues long.

V and J are TRBV5-1 and TRBJ2-1; TRBD2 matches at 8 bases. CDR3 length: 15 amino acids. Trimming at V came to 1 base and at J to 10 bases, leaving 10 bases not matched to a gene. Germline values: CDR1 SGHRS, CDR2 YFSETQ. The CDR3, as DNA: TGCGCCAGCAGCTTGATGGCAGCGGGAGTGGAAGAGCAGTTCTTC. As protein: CASSLMAAGVEEQFF.

The chain joins TRBV9 to TRBJ2-1, with TRBD2 identical over 7 bases. V trimming: 0 bases; J trimming: 0 bases; junction bases outside the gene matches: 3. The CDR3 is made up of 16 amino acids. Germline V gene sequence: CDR1 SGDLS, CDR2 YYNGEE. CDR3 sequence reads: CASSVGSGTSYNEQFF. Here the CDR3 DNA reads TGTGCCAGCAGCGTAGGGAGCGGGACCTCCTACAATGAGCAGTTCTTC.

CDR3 nucleotide sequence: TGTGCCAGCAGCTCCCGGGACATAGCGAACACCGGGGAGCTGTTTTTT. This translates into CASSSRDIANTGELFF. The gene calls are TRBV7-9 and TRBJ2-2; weak D call: TRBD1 (6 bases). This CDR3 has 16 amino acids. Germline values: CDR1 SEHNR, CDR2 FQNEAQ (reference sequence). V was pared by 4 bases and J by 0 bases, with 12 bases between.

The chain couples TRBV25-1 to TRBJ2-7, with 9 bases that match TRBD1. The ends lost 5 bases at V and 12 bases at J; junction bases unmatched: 14. The CDR3 has 14 residues. CDR1 is MGHDK and CDR2 is SYGVNS in the germline V gene. The CDR3: CASSLTGGTGDVYF. CDR3 sequence (DNA): TGTGCCAGCAGTCTCACAGGGGGCACAGGAGATGTGTACTTC.

This clone was observed a single time. The chain uses TRBV9 and TRBJ1-1; 7 bases agree with TRBD1. Germline CDR1 is SGDLS and CDR2 is YYNGEE. CDR3 length: 13 amino acids. Losses at the gene ends were 4 bases for V and 8 bases for J; bases not matched to a gene: 8. CDR3 in DNA: TGTGCCAGCAGCCCCGGGACAGCTTTGGAAGCTTTCTTT. Protein sequence: CASSPGTALEAFF.

This rearrangement joins TRBV5-4 to TRBJ2-5; 8 bases are a match to TRBD1. The CDR3 runs to 14 residues. The germline V gene has CDR1 SGHNT and CDR2 YYREEE (reference sequence). Trimming cost V 3 bases and J 5 bases; bases outside gene matches: 6. The CDR3 loop reads CASSSSGGLETQYF. In nucleotides, the CDR3 is TGTGCCAGCAGCTCATCAGGGGGCCTGGAGACCCAGTACTTC.